This T cell receptor (beta chain) was captured by sequencing in a study of T-cell memory formation after mild COVID-19. There are 14 residues in the CDR3. Trimming cost V 4 bases and J 7 bases, with 17 bases left between them. CDR1 is SGHRS and CDR2 is YFSETQ in the germline V gene. On this clonotype itself: Its antigen is as yet unknown.

General study points: Clones that contracted from day 15 to 85 had balanced CD4/CD8; later expanders were CD4+ biased. Researchers found some responding clones in pre-infection memory, a sign that cross-reactive memory joined.

TCR alpha and TCR beta cDNA libraries carrying sample barcodes and UMIs were produced by 5'RACE using constant-segment primers. In TCRdb, the 5' RACE reads were re-called with MiXCR into one record per CDR3 protein. The table lists fewer than 550,000 distinct CDR3 sequences, about 19% of them singletons, with 8.4% in the top ten. Sequences were obtained from PBMCs or a T cell subset sorted from them (not recorded which). V usage is TRBV5-1 and J usage is TRBJ1-2; D is undetermined. The origin of this receptor is an adult woman who had mild COVID-19 (a few samples of this study predate the infection). Cell type and time point are not known. The CDR3 region has the DNA TGCGCCAGCAGCCCAACTGCTAACGTAGGTGGCTACACCTTC. It translates to CASSPTANVGGYTF.